A single sample gave rise to the 9 T cell receptor beta chains below, sequenced in a study of blood T cell repertoires in COVID-19. This table comes from immunoSEQ multiplex PCR, and its TCRdb copy is limited to in-frame clones, with some not included. Of 100,000 to 150,000 clones listed, roughly 84% were seen once; the top ten hold approximately 1.2%. The specimen sequenced was peripheral blood. Source of these receptors: a woman aged 80 or over with acute or convalescent COVID-19.

V gene TRBV5-4 combines with J gene TRBJ2-5, with a possible D match to TRBD2 (6 bases). The CDR3 covers 14 residues. The germline CDR1 and CDR2 sequences are SGHNT and YYREEE (reference sequence). The ends were cut back, 4 bases at V and 4 bases at J, with 14 bases in the middle. Here the CDR3 DNA reads TGTGCCAGCAGCCTGGTGGGGGGAGCAGAGACCCAGTACTTC. The encoded protein is CASSLVGGAETQYF.

This clone has more than one count but fewer than ten. The rearrangement links TRBV2 to TRBJ2-3, with 10 bases matching TRBD2. The germline gives CDR1 SNHLY, CDR2 FYNNEI. The CDR3 contains 15 residues. The J segment lost 6 bases and the V segment lost 4 bases, leaving 7 bases of the junction unmatched. CDR3 nucleotide sequence: TGTGCCAGCAGTGGAGCGGGGGGGCCATGGGATACGCAGTATTTT. This translates into CASSGAGGPWDTQYF.

The V and J genes are TRBV12-5 and TRBJ2-1; the match to TRBD2 covers 11 bases. The CDR3 spans 17 residues. The trim removed 2 bases at V and 7 bases at J, leaving 10 bases unmatched. Germline-derived CDR1 and CDR2 are LGHNT and FRNRAP. CDR3 in DNA: TGTGCTAGTGGTTTGTTCACGACTAGCGGGAATGGTAATGAGCAGTTCTTC. Its translation is CASGLFTTSGNGNEQFF.

This clone was seen once. The junction shows a germline mismatch at one end, possibly a read error. The chain has TRBV29-1 and TRBJ1-1, with TRBD1 identical over 11 bases. In germline, CDR1 is SQVTM, CDR2 ANQGSEA. CDR3 length: 11 residues. CDR3 nucleotides: TGCAGTGCGGACAGGGGGCAAGAAAAGACTTTT. Its protein product is CSADRGQEKTF.

CDR3 coding DNA: TGTGCCAGCAGCCGGGACAGGGGACACGAGACCCAGTACTTC. Amino acid sequence: CASSRDRGHETQYF. The chain is built from TRBV9 and TRBJ2-5, with 10 nucleotides matching TRBD1. This CDR3 contains 14 residues. Germline V lookup: CDR1 SGDLS, CDR2 YYNGEE. V shed 4 bases, J shed 5 bases, and the junction held 5 bases outside the gene matches.

The rearrangement links TRBV6-2 or TRBV6-3 to TRBJ2-3; 8 bases agree with TRBD2. The CDR3 runs to 15 residues. From germline, CDR1 is MNHEY and CDR2 SVGEGT. The junction had 8 bases not matched to a gene; V was cut back by 4 bases and J by 5 bases. CDR3 sequence (DNA): TGTGCCAGCAGTTCGGGACTAGGGCTTAGAGATACGCAGTATTTT. Translation: CASSSGLGLRDTQYF.

V and J are TRBV12-5 and TRBJ2-7, with D possibly being TRBD2 (6 bases). Germline loops: CDR1 LGHNT, CDR2 FRNRAP. V was pared by 1 base and J by 6 bases, with 13 bases between. CDR3 length: 14 amino acids. The CDR3 protein is CASGLALTSVEQYF. The CDR3 bases are TGTGCTAGTGGTTTGGCCTTGACTAGTGTCGAGCAGTACTTC.

The rearrangement uses TRBV6-5 and TRBJ1-4; 8 bases are a match to TRBD1. V lost 7 bases and J lost 6; bases outside the gene matches: 10. This CDR3 is built from 15 residues. Germline V gene data show CDR1 as MNHEY and CDR2 as SVGAGI. The CDR3 loop reads CASKVGPGQDEKLFF. Here the CDR3 DNA reads TGTGCCAGCAAAGTGGGTCCGGGACAGGATGAAAAACTGTTTTTT.

The chain has TRBV5-1 and TRBJ2-7; 7 nucleotides match TRBD2. CDR1 and CDR2 from the germline V gene are SGHRS and YFSETQ. V gave up 0 bases and J gave up 1 base; unmatched junction bases: 1. The CDR3 covers 14 residues. The CDR3 DNA is TGCGCCAGCAGCTTGGAAGCGGGATCCTACGAGCAGTACTTC. Its translation: CASSLEAGSYEQYF.